The T cell receptor beta chain described here comes from a study of Graves' ophthalmopathy and Graves' hyperthyroidism. Findings of the study overall: Ophthalmopathy cases were distinguished from stable hyperthyroidism by a 13-signature model, reaching 85% to 90% sensitivity and 65% to 83% specificity.

V lost 4 bases and J lost 2; bases outside the gene matches: 13. CDR1 is LGHDT and CDR2 is YNNKEL in the germline V gene (reference sequence). There are 17 residues in the CDR3. Amplification of the TCR beta CDR3 regions used RNA transcripts (as template). The first-round RT-PCR employed HTBI primers together with the Qiagen OneStep RT-PCR kit. A multiplex PCR was then performed as the second round. TCRdb itself ran the multiplex PCR reads through MiXCR, one entry per CDR3 protein. The sample gives around 590,000 distinct CDR3 sequences, about 35% of which show up once; 4% to 5% is in the top ten. This clonotype showed up just a few times. Its target is unknown. Aged 18 to 65, the patients with hyperthyroidism had under 2 months' duration and were newly diagnosed. It was on clinical symptoms, serum thyroxine, TRAb, thyroid ultrasound and orbital computed tomography that diagnosis relied.

The source material was peripheral blood or thyroid tissue (not recorded which). The origin of this receptor is an adult man with Graves' hyperthyroidism. V gene TRBV3-1 combines with J gene TRBJ2-5; the match to TRBD2 covers 7 bases. DNA for the CDR3: TGTGCCAGCAGCCCGACCTCTGGGAGGGAAGCACAAGAGACCCAGTACTTC. As protein: CASSPTSGREAQETQYF.